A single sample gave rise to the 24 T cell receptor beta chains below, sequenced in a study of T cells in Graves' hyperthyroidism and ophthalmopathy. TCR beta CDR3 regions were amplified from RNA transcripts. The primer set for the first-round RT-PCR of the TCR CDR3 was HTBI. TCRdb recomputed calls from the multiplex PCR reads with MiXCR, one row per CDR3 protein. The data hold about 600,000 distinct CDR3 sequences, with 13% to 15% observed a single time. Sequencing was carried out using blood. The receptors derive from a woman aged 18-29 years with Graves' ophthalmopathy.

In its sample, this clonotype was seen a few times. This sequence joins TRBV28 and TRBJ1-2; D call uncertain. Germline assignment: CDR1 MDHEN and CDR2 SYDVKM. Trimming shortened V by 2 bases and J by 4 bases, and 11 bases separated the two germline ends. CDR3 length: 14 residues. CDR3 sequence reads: CASSLGRPGYGYTF. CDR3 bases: TGTGCCAGCAGTTTAGGCAGACCAGGCTATGGCTACACCTTC.

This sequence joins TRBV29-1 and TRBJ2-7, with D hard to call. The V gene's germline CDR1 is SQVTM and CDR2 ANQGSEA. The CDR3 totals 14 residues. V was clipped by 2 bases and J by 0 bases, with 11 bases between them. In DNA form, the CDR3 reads TGCAGCGTTGAACTAGACGGTTACTCCTACGAGCAGTACTTC. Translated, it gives CSVELDGYSYEQYF.

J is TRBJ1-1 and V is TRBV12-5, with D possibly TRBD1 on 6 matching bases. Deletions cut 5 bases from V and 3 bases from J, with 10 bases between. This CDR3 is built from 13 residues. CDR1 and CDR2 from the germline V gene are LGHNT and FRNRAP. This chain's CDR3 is CASGNREDTEAFF. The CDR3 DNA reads TGTGCTAGTGGTAACAGGGAAGACACTGAAGCTTTCTTT.

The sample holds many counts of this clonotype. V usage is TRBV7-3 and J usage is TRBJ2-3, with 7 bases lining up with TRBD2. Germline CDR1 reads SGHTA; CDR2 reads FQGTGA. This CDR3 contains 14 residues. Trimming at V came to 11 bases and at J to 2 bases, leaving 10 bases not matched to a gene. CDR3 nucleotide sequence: TGTGCCTCGAAGCGGGACCATTCCACAGATACGCAGTATTTT. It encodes CASKRDHSTDTQYF.

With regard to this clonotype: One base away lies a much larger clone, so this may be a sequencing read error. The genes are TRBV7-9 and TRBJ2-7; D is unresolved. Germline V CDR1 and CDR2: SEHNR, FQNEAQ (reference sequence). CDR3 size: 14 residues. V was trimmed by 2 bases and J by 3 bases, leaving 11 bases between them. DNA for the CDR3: TGTGCCAGCAGCTTACTGGACGGGCTCTACGAGCAGTACTTC. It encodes CASSLLDGLYEQYF.

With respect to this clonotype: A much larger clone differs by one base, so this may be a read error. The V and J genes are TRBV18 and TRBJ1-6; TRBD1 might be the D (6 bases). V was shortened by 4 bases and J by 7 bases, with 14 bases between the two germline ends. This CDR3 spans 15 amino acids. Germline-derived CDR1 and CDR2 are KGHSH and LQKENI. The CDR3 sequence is CASSREGGKNSPLHF. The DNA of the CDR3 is TGTGCCAGCTCACGAGAAGGGGGGAAGAATTCACCCCTCCACTTT.

The CDR3 here is CASSTSQGKSAYGYTF. DNA for the CDR3: TGTGCCAGTAGTACCTCCCAGGGCAAGAGCGCCTATGGCTACACCTTC. The rearrangement joins TRBV19 to TRBJ1-2, with a tentative D call TRBD1 (5 bases). V lost 4 bases to trimming and J lost 4 bases, with 19 bases between them. This CDR3 spans 16 amino acids. In germline, CDR1 is LNHDA, CDR2 SQIVND (reference sequence).

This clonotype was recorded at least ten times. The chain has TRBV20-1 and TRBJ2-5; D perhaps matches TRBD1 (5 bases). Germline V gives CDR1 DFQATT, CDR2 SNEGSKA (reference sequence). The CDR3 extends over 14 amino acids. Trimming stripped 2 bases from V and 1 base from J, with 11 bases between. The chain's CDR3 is CSARHYDSQETQYF. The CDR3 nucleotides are TGCAGTGCTAGACATTATGACAGCCAAGAGACCCAGTACTTC.

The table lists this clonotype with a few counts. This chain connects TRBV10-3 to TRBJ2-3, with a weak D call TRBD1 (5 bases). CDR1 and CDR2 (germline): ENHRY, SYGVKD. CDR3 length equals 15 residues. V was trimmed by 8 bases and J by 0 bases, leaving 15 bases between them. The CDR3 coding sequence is TGTGCCATCCTCCCCGGGCAGGGCAGCACAGATACGCAGTATTTT. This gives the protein CAILPGQGSTDTQYF.

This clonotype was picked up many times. CDR3 protein: CASNPSGGYTDTQYF. The CDR3, as DNA: TGTGCCAGCAACCCCTCAGGGGGTTACACAGATACGCAGTATTTT. The chain is built from TRBV11-2 and TRBJ2-3, with TRBD1 identical over 7 bases. Trimming removed 7 bases from V and 2 bases from J; junction bases left unmatched: 9. Germline CDR1 reads SGHAT; CDR2 reads FQNNGV. The CDR3 is 15 residues long.

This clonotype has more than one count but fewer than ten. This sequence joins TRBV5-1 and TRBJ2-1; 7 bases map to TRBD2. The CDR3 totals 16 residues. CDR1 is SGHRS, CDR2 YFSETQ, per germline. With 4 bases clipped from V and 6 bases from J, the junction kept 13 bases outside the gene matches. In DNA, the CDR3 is TGCGCCAGCAGCGCCAGTATCGCGGGAGAGATCAATGAGCAGTTCTTC. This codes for CASSASIAGEINEQFF.

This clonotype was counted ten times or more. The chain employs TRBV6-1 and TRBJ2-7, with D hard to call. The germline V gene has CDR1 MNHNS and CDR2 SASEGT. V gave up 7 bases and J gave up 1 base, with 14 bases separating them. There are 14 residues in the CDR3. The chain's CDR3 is CASIQGRASYEQYF. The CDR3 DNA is TGTGCCAGCATCCAAGGCCGGGCATCCTACGAGCAGTACTTC.

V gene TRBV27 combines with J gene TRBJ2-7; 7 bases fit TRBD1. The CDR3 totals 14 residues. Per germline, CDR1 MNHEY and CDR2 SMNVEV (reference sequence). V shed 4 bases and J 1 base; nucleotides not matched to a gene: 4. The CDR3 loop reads CASSSRGQSYEQYF. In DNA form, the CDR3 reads TGTGCCAGCAGTTCTCGGGGACAGTCCTACGAGCAGTACTTC.

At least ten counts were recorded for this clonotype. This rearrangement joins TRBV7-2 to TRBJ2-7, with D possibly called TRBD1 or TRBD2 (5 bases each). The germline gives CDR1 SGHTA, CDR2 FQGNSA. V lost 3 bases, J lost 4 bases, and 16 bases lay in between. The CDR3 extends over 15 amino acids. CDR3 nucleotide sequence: TGTGCCAGCAGCTTTGGGGGAGCCTCCTCATACGAGCAGTACTTC. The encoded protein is CASSFGGASSYEQYF.

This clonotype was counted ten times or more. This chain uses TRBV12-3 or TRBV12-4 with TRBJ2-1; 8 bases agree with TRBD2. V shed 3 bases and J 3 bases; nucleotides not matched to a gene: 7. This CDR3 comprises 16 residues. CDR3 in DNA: TGTGCCAGCAGTTTTCGGAGCGGGAGACGCTACAATGAGCAGTTCTTC. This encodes CASSFRSGRRYNEQFF.

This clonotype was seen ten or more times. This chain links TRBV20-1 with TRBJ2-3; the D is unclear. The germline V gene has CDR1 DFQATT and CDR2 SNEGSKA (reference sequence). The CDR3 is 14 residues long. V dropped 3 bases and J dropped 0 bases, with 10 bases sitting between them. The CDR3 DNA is TGCAGTGCTAGGGAGCCGGCTAGCACAGATACGCAGTATTTT. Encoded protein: CSAREPASTDTQYF.

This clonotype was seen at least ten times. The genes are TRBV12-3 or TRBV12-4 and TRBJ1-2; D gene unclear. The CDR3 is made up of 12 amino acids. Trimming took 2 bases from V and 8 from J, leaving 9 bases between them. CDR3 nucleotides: TGTGCCAGCAGTTTAACGGGGTGGGGCTACACCTTC. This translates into CASSLTGWGYTF.

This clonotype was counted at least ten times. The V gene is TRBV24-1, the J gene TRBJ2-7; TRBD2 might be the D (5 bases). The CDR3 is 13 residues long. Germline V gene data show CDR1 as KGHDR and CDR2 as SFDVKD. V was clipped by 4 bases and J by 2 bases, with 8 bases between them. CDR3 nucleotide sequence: TGTGCCACCAGTGAGCCGGGAACCTACGAGCAGTACTTC. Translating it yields CATSEPGTYEQYF.

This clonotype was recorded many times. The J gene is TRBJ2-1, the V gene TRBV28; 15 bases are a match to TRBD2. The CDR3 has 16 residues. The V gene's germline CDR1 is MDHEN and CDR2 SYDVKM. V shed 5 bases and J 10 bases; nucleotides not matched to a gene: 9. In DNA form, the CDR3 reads TGTGCCAGCAGTCTAACCGGACTAGCGGGGGGGGGGGAGCAGTTCTTC. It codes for CASSLTGLAGGGEQFF.

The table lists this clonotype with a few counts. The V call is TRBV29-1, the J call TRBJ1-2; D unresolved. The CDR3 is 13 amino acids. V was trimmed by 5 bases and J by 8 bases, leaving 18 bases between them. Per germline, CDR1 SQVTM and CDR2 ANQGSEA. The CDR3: CSVRPGDRWGYTF. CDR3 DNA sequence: TGCAGCGTTCGCCCCGGGGATAGGTGGGGCTACACCTTC.

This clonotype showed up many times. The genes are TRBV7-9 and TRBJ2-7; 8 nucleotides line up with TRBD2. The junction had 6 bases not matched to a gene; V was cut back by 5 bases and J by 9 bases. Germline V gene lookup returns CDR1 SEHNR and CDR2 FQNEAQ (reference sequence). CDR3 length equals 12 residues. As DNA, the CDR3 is TGTGCCAGCAGCCTAGGACTAGCAACGCAGTACTTC. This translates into CASSLGLATQYF.

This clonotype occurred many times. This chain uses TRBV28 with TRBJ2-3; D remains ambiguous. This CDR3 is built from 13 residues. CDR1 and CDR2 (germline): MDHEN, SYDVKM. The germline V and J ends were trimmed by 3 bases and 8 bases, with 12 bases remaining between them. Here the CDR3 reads CASSLGWSGTQYF. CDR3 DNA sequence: TGTGCCAGCAGTTTGGGTTGGAGTGGTACGCAGTATTTT.

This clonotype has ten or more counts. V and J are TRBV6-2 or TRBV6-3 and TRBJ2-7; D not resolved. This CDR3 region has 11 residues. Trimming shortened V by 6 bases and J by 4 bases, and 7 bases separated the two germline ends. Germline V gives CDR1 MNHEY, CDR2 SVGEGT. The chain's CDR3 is CASREYYEQYF. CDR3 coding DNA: TGTGCCAGCAGAGAGTATTACGAGCAGTACTTC.

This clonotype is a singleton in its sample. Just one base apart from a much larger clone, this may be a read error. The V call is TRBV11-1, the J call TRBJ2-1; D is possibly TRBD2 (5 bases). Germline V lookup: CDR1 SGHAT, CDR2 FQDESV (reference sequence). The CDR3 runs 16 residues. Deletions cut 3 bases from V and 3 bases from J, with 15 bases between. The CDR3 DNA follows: TGTGCCAGCAGCTTGGAGGTGAGGGCCTTCTACAATGAGCAGTTCTTC. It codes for CASSLEVRAFYNEQFF. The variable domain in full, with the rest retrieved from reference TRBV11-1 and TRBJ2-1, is EAEVAQSPRYKITEKSQAVAFWCDPISGHATLYWYRQILGQGPELLVQFQDESVVDDSQLPKDRFSAERLKGVDSTLKIQPAELGDSAMYLCASSLEVRAFYNEQFFGPGTRLTVL.